These 27 T cell receptor beta chains originate from one sample sequenced in a study of blood T cell repertoires in COVID-19 (dated by TCRdb to the early 2020s). The library was made by the immunoSEQ multiplex PCR assay. TCRdb took over this immuneACCESS table, retaining in-frame rearrangements with V and J assigned. Such tables are incomplete; in checked studies, under half of the missing clones stem from an unresolved V gene, and the remainder is unexplained. A total of under 85,000 clones appear in this sample, 75% to 85% of them only once. Of the sample, about 6.9% is held by the ten largest clones. Sequenced input: peripheral blood. These receptors were obtained from a man aged 25 to 40 with COVID-19, enrolled during active disease.

The CDR3 region has the DNA TGTGCCAGCTCACCCGACAGGGACGAGCAGTACTTC. Its protein product is CASSPDRDEQYF. This chain joins TRBV18 and TRBJ2-7, with TRBD1 matching 7 bases. Germline CDR1 KGHSH, CDR2 LQKENI. CDR3 length equals 12 residues. V trimming: 3 bases; J trimming: 5 bases; junction bases outside the gene matches: 1.

The chain is built from TRBV18 and TRBJ1-5, with D possibly being TRBD1 (5 bases). CDR1 and CDR2 (germline): KGHSH, LQKENI. The CDR3 has 15 amino acids. Trimming took 3 bases from V and 4 from J, leaving 13 bases between them. Here the CDR3 DNA reads TGTGCCAGCTCACCTGAAGGGGTTTTTAATCAGCCCCAGCATTTT. Protein sequence: CASSPEGVFNQPQHF.

The V gene is TRBV7-2, the J gene TRBJ1-2; D is perhaps TRBD1 (5 bases). Trimming took 6 bases from V and 2 from J, leaving 16 bases between them. The germline gives CDR1 SGHTA, CDR2 FQGNSA. The length of the CDR3 is 15 residues. CDR3 sequence reads: CASSVRGDANYGYTF. The DNA of the CDR3 is TGTGCCAGCAGTGTCCGCGGGGACGCGAACTATGGCTACACCTTC.

This chain joins TRBV30 and TRBJ1-1; 7 bases fit TRBD1. Germline trimming cut 5 bases from V and 1 base from J; bases unmatched to any gene: 4. The CDR3 is made up of 13 amino acids. Germline V gives CDR1 GTSNPN, CDR2 SVGIG (reference sequence). CDR3 sequence reads: CAWGRQGNTEAFF. CDR3 coding DNA: TGTGCCTGGGGCCGACAGGGGAACACTGAAGCTTTCTTT.

The V and J genes are TRBV18 and TRBJ2-5; 10 bases line up with TRBD2. The CDR3 totals 16 residues. The ends lost 3 bases at V and 5 bases at J; junction bases unmatched: 9. CDR1 and CDR2 (germline): KGHSH, LQKENI. CDR3 in amino acids: CASSPRLAGVGETQYF. The CDR3 nucleotides read TGTGCCAGCTCACCCCGCCTAGCGGGAGTGGGTGAGACCCAGTACTTC.

The table lists this clone with a count of one. The chain combines TRBV2 with TRBJ1-4; tentative D call: TRBD1 (6 bases). Trimming removed 7 bases at V and 1 base at J, with 13 bases between. In germline, CDR1 is SNHLY, CDR2 FYNNEI. The CDR3 totals 15 residues. The CDR3 DNA follows: TGTGCCAGCATCTGGGGGCAGGGAACTAATGAAAAACTGTTTTTT. This encodes CASIWGQGTNEKLFF.

CDR3 residues: CASSERGNQPQHF. For the CDR3, the DNA is TGTGCCAGCAGTGAACGGGGGAATCAGCCCCAGCATTTT. The rearrangement uses TRBV9 and TRBJ1-5, with TRBD1 as a possible D gene (5 bases). In germline, CDR1 is SGDLS, CDR2 YYNGEE. The CDR3 consists of 13 residues. Trimming stripped 5 bases from V and 4 bases from J, with 10 bases between.

V and J are TRBV5-1 and TRBJ2-1; the match to TRBD2 covers 13 bases. There are 17 residues in the CDR3. With V trimmed by 4 bases and J by 0 bases, 4 bases remained unmatched. The V gene's germline CDR1 is SGHRS and CDR2 YFSETQ. The CDR3 reads CASSPGLAGRSYNEQFF. CDR3 DNA sequence: TGCGCCAGCAGCCCGGGACTAGCGGGGCGCTCCTACAATGAGCAGTTCTTC.

This chain uses TRBV6-2 or TRBV6-3 with TRBJ2-1; 9 bases fit TRBD2. There are 18 residues in the CDR3. Unmatched junction bases numbered 11, after V lost 1 base and J lost 4 bases. The V gene's germline CDR1 is MNHEY and CDR2 SVGEGT. The CDR3 here is CASSYFSLTSGIYNEQFF. The CDR3 DNA reads as TGTGCCAGCAGTTACTTTTCGCTGACTAGCGGAATTTACAATGAGCAGTTCTTC.

J is TRBJ2-7 and V is TRBV12-3 or TRBV12-4, with no clear D. Trimming shortened V by 2 bases and J by 7 bases, and 6 bases separated the two germline ends. There are 11 residues in the CDR3. CDR3 coding DNA: TGTGCCAGCAGTTTACTTCAGGAGCAGTACTTC. Translation gives CASSLLQEQYF.

The chain couples TRBV15 to TRBJ1-2; a possible D gene is TRBD1 (5 bases). There are 14 residues in the CDR3. The V end lost 1 base, the J end lost 2 bases, and 8 bases lay between the germline ends. Germline loops: CDR1 LNHNV, CDR2 YYDKDF (reference sequence). CDR3 residues: CATSRGRGNYGYTF. The DNA of the CDR3 is TGTGCCACCAGCAGAGGTCGGGGGAACTATGGCTACACCTTC.

V gene TRBV6-4 combines with J gene TRBJ2-2; D not certain. The CDR3 runs to 14 residues. From germline, CDR1 is MRHNA and CDR2 SNTAGT. Trimming left V 7 bases short and J 4 bases short, with 13 bases between. CDR3 bases: TGTGCCAGCACTCCCAGCGAATCCACCGGGGAGCTGTTTTTT. Amino acids: CASTPSESTGELFF.

This chain links TRBV19 with TRBJ2-7; TRBD1 matches 8 bases. There are 14 residues in the CDR3. V shed 9 bases and J 1 base; nucleotides not matched to a gene: 8. The germline CDR1 and CDR2 sequences are LNHDA and SQIVND (reference sequence). CDR3 in amino acids: CASTQGVTSYEQYF. CDR3 DNA sequence: TGTGCCAGCACACAGGGGGTGACGTCCTACGAGCAGTACTTC.

The V call is TRBV24-1, the J call TRBJ2-1, with 10 bases fitting TRBD1. Germline-derived CDR1 and CDR2 are KGHDR and SFDVKD. V was clipped by 1 base and J by 6 bases; unmatched bases: 5. This CDR3 contains 16 residues. CDR3: CATSDFADRGVNEQFF. In DNA form, the CDR3 reads TGTGCCACCAGTGATTTCGCGGACAGGGGGGTCAATGAGCAGTTCTTC.

The CDR3 DNA follows: TGTGCCAGCAGTTTAAGGAGCTCCTACGAGCAGTACTTC. Its translation: CASSLRSSYEQYF. The genes are TRBV28 and TRBJ2-7; D is undetermined. Germline V gene data show CDR1 as MDHEN and CDR2 as SYDVKM. Deletions cut 2 bases from V and 0 bases from J, with 5 bases between. The CDR3 sequence is 13 residues long.

The chain is built from TRBV14 and TRBJ2-3, with 10 bases aligning to TRBD1. CDR1 and CDR2 from the germline V gene are SGHDN and FVKESK. With V trimmed by 1 base and J by 4 bases, 5 bases remained unmatched. This CDR3 is built from 16 residues. The CDR3 region is CASSQAGTGAADTQYF. The CDR3 DNA sequence: TGTGCCAGCAGCCAAGCCGGGACAGGGGCGGCAGATACGCAGTATTTT.

The gene calls are TRBV6-6 and TRBJ2-3, with D uncertain. Germline V gene sequence: CDR1 MNHNY, CDR2 SVGAGI (reference sequence). Trimming took off 6 bases at V and 2 bases at J, with 3 bases between the two ends. The CDR3 length is 11 residues. For the CDR3, the DNA is TGTGCCAGCAGCATCACAGATACGCAGTATTTT. Protein sequence: CASSITDTQYF.

The CDR3, as DNA: TGTGCCAGCTCATCCCCTAGCACAGATACGCAGTATTTT. Translated, it gives CASSSPSTDTQYF. The chain carries TRBV18 and TRBJ2-3; the D is unclear. Looked up from germline, CDR1 is KGHSH and CDR2 is LQKENI. Trimming removed 5 bases at V and 0 bases at J, with 6 bases between. This CDR3 spans 13 amino acids.

The chain uses TRBV19 and TRBJ1-1, with D possibly TRBD1 on 6 matching bases. Germline-derived CDR1 and CDR2 are LNHDA and SQIVND (reference sequence). The CDR3 contains 14 residues. V was clipped by 6 bases and J by 1 base, with 12 bases between them. The CDR3 is CASSLGTQNTEAFF. The CDR3 region has the DNA TGTGCCAGTAGCCTCGGGACACAGAACACTGAAGCTTTCTTT. The full variable domain, in which reference TRBV19 and TRBJ1-1 provide the parts outside the CDR3, is DGGITQSPKYLFRKEGQNVTLSCEQNLNHDAMYWYRQDPGQGLRLIYYSQIVNDFQKGDIAEGYSVSREKKESFPLTVTSAQKNPTAFYLCASSLGTQNTEAFFGQGTRLTVV.

The chain is built from TRBV7-2 and TRBJ2-7; 8 nucleotides agree with TRBD1. The CDR3 has 14 amino acids. Losses at the gene ends were 5 bases for V and 11 bases for J; bases not matched to a gene: 14. From germline, CDR1 is SGHTA and CDR2 FQGNSA. Here the CDR3 DNA reads TGTGCCAGCAGCCCGAGGACAGGGTCCGTCTACGAGTACTTC. Translation gives CASSPRTGSVYEYF.

This clone showed up just a few times. This chain joins TRBV10-3 and TRBJ1-2; D is ambiguous. This CDR3 region has 13 residues. CDR1 and CDR2 (germline): ENHRY, SYGVKD. V was shortened by 3 bases and J by 0 bases, with 5 bases between the two germline ends. CDR3 coding DNA: TGTGCCATCAGTGAACAGACTAACTATGGCTACACCTTC. Encoded protein: CAISEQTNYGYTF.

This clone showed up just a few times. The V gene is TRBV5-5, the J gene TRBJ2-3; TRBD1 matches 9 bases. CDR1 is SGHKS, CDR2 YYEKEE, per germline (reference sequence). J lost 3 bases, V lost 4 bases, and 12 bases had no gene match. This CDR3 is built from 17 residues. The CDR3 sequence is CASSPRPQGAITDTQYF. The CDR3 bases are TGTGCCAGCAGCCCCAGGCCACAGGGGGCGATTACAGATACGCAGTATTTT. The whole variable domain, filled in from reference TRBV5-5 and TRBJ2-3, reads DAGVTQSPTHLIKTRGQQVTLRCSPISGHKSVSWYQQVLGQGPQFIFQYYEKEERGRGNFPDRFSARQFPNYSSELNVNALLLGDSALYLCASSPRPQGAITDTQYFGPGTRLTVL.

This rearrangement joins TRBV3-1 (or the pseudogene TRBV3-2) to TRBJ2-2; D gene unclear. The CDR3 loop spans 15 amino acids. V dropped 2 bases and J dropped 4 bases, with 11 bases sitting between them. Germline values: CDR1 LGHDT, CDR2 YNNKEL (reference sequence). CDR3 sequence reads: CASSQKSCGTGELFF. The CDR3 DNA follows: TGTGCCAGCAGCCAAAAGAGTTGCGGCACCGGGGAGCTGTTTTTT.

The chain joins TRBV19 to TRBJ1-5; unclear D gene. Germline lookup yields CDR1 LNHDA and CDR2 SQIVND (reference sequence). This CDR3 comprises 13 residues. Trimming pared 1 base from V and 7 bases from J, leaving 8 bases between. CDR3 in DNA: TGTGCCAGTAGTATAGGGAGAGAACAGCCCCAGCATTTT. Its protein is CASSIGREQPQHF. The entire variable domain, with the rest obtained from reference TRBV19 and TRBJ1-5, is as follows: DGGITQSPKYLFRKEGQNVTLSCEQNLNHDAMYWYRQDPGQGLRLIYYSQIVNDFQKGDIAEGYSVSREKKESFPLTVTSAQKNPTAFYLCASSIGREQPQHFGDGTRLSIL.

For this clone: Germline and junction disagree at one end, which may indicate a read error. The chain recombines TRBV28 with TRBJ2-7; 11 nucleotides match TRBD2. This CDR3 is 15 amino acids long. Germline V gene data show CDR1 as MDHEN and CDR2 as SYDVKM. The CDR3 reads CASSLYSGGGLEQYF. CDR3 bases: TGTGCCAGCAGCTTATATAGCGGGGGGGGGCTCGAGCAGTACTTC.

This clone was observed once. This chain connects TRBV29-1 to TRBJ1-2; TRBD1 matches at 9 bases. The CDR3 runs to 13 residues. V trimming: 4 bases; J trimming: 2 bases; junction bases outside the gene matches: 2. Germline V lookup: CDR1 SQVTM, CDR2 ANQGSEA. CDR3 protein: CSVAGTGNYGYTF. The CDR3 coding sequence is TGCAGCGTTGCTGGGACAGGGAACTATGGCTACACCTTC.

The J gene is TRBJ2-7, the V gene TRBV29-1, with 10 bases lining up with TRBD1. The CDR3 has 13 amino acids. The V gene end was trimmed by 4 bases and the J gene end by 2 bases; junction bases not matched to a gene: 2. Per germline, CDR1 SQVTM and CDR2 ANQGSEA. The DNA of the CDR3 is TGCAGCGTTGGGGGACAGGGGCCCTACGAGCAGTACTTC. Translation gives CSVGGQGPYEQYF.